Given below is one T cell receptor (beta chain) in context. Its antigen is not known. The germline V gene encodes CDR1 KGHSH and CDR2 LQKENI. Trimming took 0 bases from V and 5 from J, leaving 8 bases between them. This CDR3 is 13 amino acids long. Some clones are missing from TCRdb's copy, which holds only in-frame ones; the method was immunoSEQ multiplex PCR. The sample shows over a million clones, 75% of them seen only once. The data originate from a study of shared clonotypes between healthy human individuals. Study details: CD4 naive cells filled three plates per donor, CD4 memory three, CD8 naive two and CD8 memory one.

Findings and limits, study-wide: Relative to clonotypes present in all four donors, those not shared had lower generation probabilities. Naive subsets usually exceeded memory subsets in estimated richness. Rarefaction exposed incomplete sorted-subset sequencing despite large depth.

Sequencing was carried out using memory CD4+ T cells sorted from blood. Indicated subset: CD45RA-negative fraction. This rearrangement joins TRBV18 to TRBJ2-7; D not resolved. This clonotype was sampled from a man younger than 35 in good health. CDR3 sequence (DNA): TGTGCCAGCTCACCACCGATAGGGAACGAGCAGTACTTC. Amino acids: CASSPPIGNEQYF.